Listed below are T cell receptor beta chains from one sample, sequenced in a study of post-analysis software for immune sequencing data. TCRdb processed the PCR reads anew with MiXCR; each CDR3 protein has one entry. The sample has fewer than 700,000 distinct CDR3 sequences, about 40% seen once. The sample consisted of blood. The receptors shown here come from a girl between 10 and 17 years old with multiple sclerosis. Each CDR3 is given with its conserved first and last residue. Fields, in order: D gene, clone size, V gene, J gene, CDR3 protein. D genes are given only for firm matches. The size of a clone is reported for some rows only, either as once, few or many, or as a class for expanded clones.

D gene: TRBD2
clone size: NA
V gene: TRBV12-3/TRBV12-4
J gene: TRBJ2-3
CDR3 protein: CASSPGLAGVPPDTQYF

D gene: TRBD2
clone size: NA
V gene: TRBV12-3/TRBV12-4
J gene: TRBJ2-3
CDR3 protein: CASIPASGGADAQYF

D gene: TRBD1
clone size: many
V gene: TRBV10-3
J gene: TRBJ2-2
CDR3 protein: CAIQDRAGTGELFF

D gene: NA
clone size: once
V gene: TRBV4-1
J gene: TRBJ1-5
CDR3 protein: CASSQDLLGTDSNQPQHF

D gene: NA
clone size: NA
V gene: TRBV6-1
J gene: TRBJ2-7
CDR3 protein: CASRSEPDREQYF

D gene: NA
clone size: NA
V gene: TRBV7-2
J gene: TRBJ1-4
CDR3 protein: CASSPGSGEKLFF

D gene: NA
clone size: few
V gene: TRBV3-1
J gene: TRBJ2-4
CDR3 protein: CASSQLGGTSLAKNIQYF

D gene: TRBD1
clone size: many
V gene: TRBV20-1
J gene: TRBJ2-7
CDR3 protein: CSARRTGSYEQYF

D gene: TRBD2
clone size: NA
V gene: TRBV12-3/TRBV12-4
J gene: TRBJ2-3
CDR3 protein: CASSREATDTQYF

D gene: TRBD1
clone size: NA
V gene: TRBV9
J gene: TRBJ1-2
CDR3 protein: CASNATGDGYTF

D gene: TRBD1
clone size: NA
V gene: TRBV5-1
J gene: TRBJ2-5
CDR3 protein: CASSLLTGDETQYF

D gene: TRBD1
clone size: few
V gene: TRBV12-3/TRBV12-4
J gene: TRBJ1-2
CDR3 protein: CASSPDRVGGYTF

D gene: NA
clone size: NA
V gene: TRBV7-8
J gene: TRBJ2-3
CDR3 protein: CASSSSLALLTDTQYF

D gene: TRBD1
clone size: NA
V gene: TRBV3-1
J gene: NA
CDR3 protein: CASSPRTGKDIQYF

D gene: TRBD1
clone size: NA
V gene: TRBV9
J gene: TRBJ2-3
CDR3 protein: CASSVEGQGYKDTQYF

D gene: TRBD1
clone size: once
V gene: TRBV2
J gene: TRBJ1-6
CDR3 protein: CASSPGQGYSPLHF

D gene: TRBD1
clone size: NA
V gene: TRBV12-3/TRBV12-4
J gene: TRBJ1-2
CDR3 protein: CASSPDRGLGYTF

D gene: NA
clone size: NA
V gene: TRBV7-9
J gene: TRBJ2-1
CDR3 protein: CASSSIGPSGSYNEQFF

D gene: NA
clone size: once
V gene: TRBV29-1
J gene: TRBJ1-2
CDR3 protein: CSVSGTSYGYTF

D gene: NA
clone size: NA
V gene: TRBV14
J gene: TRBJ1-5
CDR3 protein: CASSQAVNQPQHF

D gene: NA
clone size: NA
V gene: TRBV5-1
J gene: TRBJ2-5
CDR3 protein: CASSLRPVAPQETQYF

D gene: NA
clone size: NA
V gene: TRBV29-1
J gene: TRBJ2-3
CDR3 protein: CSVEDPELSTDTQYF

D gene: NA
clone size: NA
V gene: TRBV5-1
J gene: TRBJ2-7
CDR3 protein: CASSLIVSYEQYF

D gene: TRBD2
clone size: NA
V gene: TRBV10-3
J gene: TRBJ2-1
CDR3 protein: CAISAGTSGDNEQFF

D gene: NA
clone size: NA
V gene: TRBV9
J gene: TRBJ2-1
CDR3 protein: CASSSGGVHYNEQFF

D gene: NA
clone size: NA
V gene: TRBV7-2
J gene: TRBJ2-5
CDR3 protein: CASSLGHNSLATGETQYF

D gene: NA
clone size: few
V gene: TRBV15
J gene: TRBJ2-5
CDR3 protein: CATSRVGPFETQYF

D gene: TRBD1
clone size: NA
V gene: TRBV18
J gene: TRBJ2-5
CDR3 protein: CASSRYVTGQETQYF

D gene: NA
clone size: NA
V gene: TRBV7-2
J gene: TRBJ2-7
CDR3 protein: CASSPMVSGVYEQYF

D gene: TRBD1
clone size: NA
V gene: TRBV18
J gene: TRBJ2-3
CDR3 protein: CASSVGQGPSTDTQYF

D gene: NA
clone size: NA
V gene: TRBV12-3/TRBV12-4
J gene: TRBJ2-1
CDR3 protein: CASSSIYNEQFF

D gene: TRBD2
clone size: NA
V gene: TRBV20-1
J gene: TRBJ2-1
CDR3 protein: CSARPGLAGANEQFF

D gene: TRBD2
clone size: few
V gene: TRBV12-3/TRBV12-4
J gene: TRBJ2-1
CDR3 protein: CASSPLAAEQFF

D gene: NA
clone size: NA
V gene: TRBV24-1
J gene: TRBJ2-1
CDR3 protein: CATSDPASNEQFF

D gene: NA
clone size: NA
V gene: TRBV5-1
J gene: TRBJ2-7
CDR3 protein: CASSFTIGGGSYEQYF